This T cell receptor beta chain was captured by sequencing in a study of shared T cell receptors in the human thymus. Method: immunoSEQ multiplex PCR; TCRdb's copy keeps in-frame clones and lacks some. Of 720,000 or so clones listed, 80% to 90% are singletons. CDR1 and CDR2 from the germline V gene are MGHRA and YSYEKL. The junction had 21 bases not matched to a gene; V was cut back by 1 base and J by 3 bases. This CDR3 has 21 residues. These data are also associated with another study on human thymus T cells. This second study says: The thymus was resected at corrective cardiac surgery. Thymic and blood repertoires seemed to favor certain V and J genes. Unrelated individuals reportedly shared highly overlapping thymic TCR repertoires.

V gene TRBV4-1 combines with J gene TRBJ2-7; 10 bases are a match to TRBD1. This sequence originates from a girl under three years old with a congenital heart defect. The sequenced material came from thymocytes. The CDR3 loop reads CASSQVTDWTGGRAKVYEQYF. For the CDR3, the DNA is TGCGCCAGCAGCCAAGTTACCGACTGGACAGGGGGACGGGCCAAGGTCTACGAGCAGTACTTC.